The 9 T cell receptor beta chains listed next were all sequenced from one sample in a study of CD8+CD57+ T cells in acquired aplastic anemia. The TCR beta profiling, which covered VDJ combination and CDR3 sequence, was carried out using genomic DNA as the template. Each CDR3 protein gets one entry after TCRdb re-called the reads with MiXCR. The sample lists fewer than 300,000 distinct CDR3 sequences, approximately 86% occurring once. Before being chosen for sequencing, patients had shown CD8+CD57+ cell expansion by flow cytometry. Input material: sorted CD4+, CD8+, or CD8+CD57+ T cells (not recorded which) from PBMCs. Receptor source: a human donor with aplastic anemia.

The chain employs TRBV9 and TRBJ1-2; 9 positions agree with TRBD1. Per the germline V gene, CDR1 is SGDLS and CDR2 is YYNGEE. V lost 2 bases and J lost 12; bases outside the gene matches: 5. The CDR3 extends over 12 amino acids. The CDR3 loop reads CASSVRQGGDTF. Written as DNA, the CDR3 is TGTGCCAGCAGCGTCCGACAGGGGGGCGACACCTTC. Full variable domain (missing parts from reference TRBV9 and TRBJ1-2): DSGVTQTPKHLITATGQRVTLRCSPRSGDLSVYWYQQSLDQGLQFLIQYYNGEERAKGNILERFSAQQFPDLHSELNLSSLELGDSALYFCASSVRQGGDTFGSGTRLTVV.

Regarding this clonotype: An end of the junction differs from the germline gene, which may be a read error. The chain links TRBV19 to TRBJ2-3; no firm D call. Germline V gene sequence: CDR1 LNHDA, CDR2 SQIVND (reference sequence). The CDR3 covers 14 residues. The CDR3, as DNA: TGTGCCAGTAGTATAGCGAGAGGTGCCGATACTGAGCAGTTC. Translating gives CASSIARGADTEQF.

This clonotype was recorded a few times. The CDR3 loop reads CASSLAGGPVAHDYTF. In DNA form, the CDR3 reads TGTGCCAGCAGCTTAGCGGGAGGCCCCGTCGCGCATGATTACACCTTC. The chain couples TRBV7-8 to TRBJ1-2; D not resolved. The CDR3 spans 16 residues. The germline V and J ends were trimmed by 0 bases and 11 bases, with 22 bases remaining between them. Germline loops: CDR1 SGHVS, CDR2 FQNEAQ.

The J gene is TRBJ2-3, the V gene TRBV7-2; D possibly uses TRBD1 or TRBD2 (6 bases each). V lost 8 bases, J lost 14 bases, and 23 bases lay in between. The CDR3 loop spans 13 amino acids. CDR1 is SGHTA, CDR2 FQGNSA, per germline. The CDR3 reads CASGDGGRDKTYF. The CDR3 DNA is TGTGCCAGCGGGGACGGGGGCAGAGATAAGACGTATTTT.

This clonotype was found a few times. V gene TRBV25-1 combines with J gene TRBJ2-5; 10 bases are a match to TRBD2. The J segment lost 4 bases and the V segment lost 6 bases, leaving 8 bases of the junction unmatched. This CDR3 contains 15 residues. Germline V gene data show CDR1 as MGHDK and CDR2 as SYGVNS. The CDR3 is CASSLAGGGRETQYF. CDR3 DNA: TGTGCCAGCAGCTTAGCGGGGGGAGGTAGAGAGACCCAGTACTTC.

The J gene is TRBJ2-2, the V gene TRBV7-8; D is unclear. The germline V and J ends were trimmed by 5 bases and 0 bases, with 19 bases remaining between them. The germline V gene has CDR1 SGHVS and CDR2 FQNEAQ. This CDR3 is 18 amino acids long. CDR3 nucleotide sequence: TGTGCCAGCAGCCCGGCATTATTAGGCAGGACGAACACCGGGGAGCTGTTTTTT. It yields the protein CASSPALLGRTNTGELFF.

This chain uses TRBV7-8 with TRBJ1-1; 7 nucleotides agree with TRBD1. Germline V gives CDR1 SGHVS, CDR2 FQNEAQ. With V trimmed by 5 bases and J by 3 bases, 15 bases remained unmatched. The CDR3 loop spans 17 amino acids. This CDR3 is CASSGGGRQGAHTEAFF. The CDR3 DNA reads as TGTGCCAGCAGCGGGGGGGGCCGACAGGGAGCACACACTGAAGCTTTCTTT.

On this clonotype itself: One junction end disagrees with the germline gene, perhaps due to a read error. The V gene is TRBV9, the J gene TRBJ1-2; D is uncertain. The CDR3 spans 13 residues. CDR1 is SGDLS, CDR2 YYNGEE, per germline. This chain's CDR3 is CASSEGRASSYTF. DNA for the CDR3: TGCGCCAGCAGCGAAGGCCGTGCGAGCAGCTACACCTTC.

Only one count was recorded for this clonotype. The rearrangement uses TRBV5-1 and TRBJ2-7; 7 nucleotides agree with TRBD1. CDR1 is SGHRS and CDR2 is YFSETQ in the germline V gene. The CDR3 extends over 14 amino acids. Trimming at V came to 0 bases and at J to 6 bases, leaving 6 bases not matched to a gene. Here the CDR3 reads CASSLGQGECEQYF. As DNA, the CDR3 is TGCGCCAGCAGCTTGGGGCAGGGGGAATGCGAGCAGTACTTC.